This TCR beta chain is from a study of blood T cell repertoires in COVID-19. Whole-study context: The United States, Italy and Spain provided the acute and convalescent COVID-19 samples. In each case, the material was cDNA or gDNA derived from T cells, B-cell-depleted T cells, or PBMCs.

Per the original data handling: Nucleated cell counts were estimated from reference gene primer amplification. Clones were sequenced by immunoSEQ multiplex PCR, and TCRdb holds only the in-frame ones, with some missing. That table supplies the V and J calls and clone size; D and trimming were determined from the DNA. The data contain 210,000 or so clones, roughly 84% of them singletons. The TCR sequence derives from a human donor in a cohort sampled during active COVID-19. Sequenced: peripheral blood.

The CDR3 region has the DNA TGTGCCAGCAGTGGGCGGGCACTACAAGAGACCCAGTACTTC. It translates to CASSGRALQETQYF. The chain couples TRBV25-1 to TRBJ2-5; a weak D match, TRBD2 (5 bases). Trimming removed 4 bases from V and 2 bases from J, with 11 bases in between. Germline V lookup: CDR1 MGHDK, CDR2 SYGVNS. This CDR3 spans 14 amino acids.